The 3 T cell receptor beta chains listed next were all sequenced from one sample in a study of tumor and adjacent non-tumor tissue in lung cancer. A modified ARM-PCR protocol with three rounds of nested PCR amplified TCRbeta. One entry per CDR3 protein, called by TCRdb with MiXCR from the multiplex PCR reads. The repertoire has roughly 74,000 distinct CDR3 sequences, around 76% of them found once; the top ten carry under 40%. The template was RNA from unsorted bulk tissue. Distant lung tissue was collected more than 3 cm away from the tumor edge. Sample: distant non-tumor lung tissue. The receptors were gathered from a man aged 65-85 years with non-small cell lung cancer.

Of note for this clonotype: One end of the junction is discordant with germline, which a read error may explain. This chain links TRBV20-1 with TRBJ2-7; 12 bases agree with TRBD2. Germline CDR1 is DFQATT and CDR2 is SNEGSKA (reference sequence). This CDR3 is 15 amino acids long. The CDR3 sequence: CSVREGLAGTHELYF. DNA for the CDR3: TGCAGTGTTAGAGAAGGACTAGCGGGGACCCACGAGTTGTACTTC.

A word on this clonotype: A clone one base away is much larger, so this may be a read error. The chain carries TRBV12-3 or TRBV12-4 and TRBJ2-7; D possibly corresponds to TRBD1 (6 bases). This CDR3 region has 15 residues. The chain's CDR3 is CAGSRFQGYSYEQYF. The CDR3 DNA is TGTGCCGGCAGTAGGTTCCAGGGGTATTCCTACGAGCAGTACTTC.

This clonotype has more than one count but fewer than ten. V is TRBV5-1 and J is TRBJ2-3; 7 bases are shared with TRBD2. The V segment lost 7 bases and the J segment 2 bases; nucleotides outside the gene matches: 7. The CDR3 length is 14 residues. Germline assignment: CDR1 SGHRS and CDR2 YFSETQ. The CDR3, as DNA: TGCGCCAGCGGGACGGGAGGTCTCACAGATACGCAGTATTTT. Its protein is CASGTGGLTDTQYF.